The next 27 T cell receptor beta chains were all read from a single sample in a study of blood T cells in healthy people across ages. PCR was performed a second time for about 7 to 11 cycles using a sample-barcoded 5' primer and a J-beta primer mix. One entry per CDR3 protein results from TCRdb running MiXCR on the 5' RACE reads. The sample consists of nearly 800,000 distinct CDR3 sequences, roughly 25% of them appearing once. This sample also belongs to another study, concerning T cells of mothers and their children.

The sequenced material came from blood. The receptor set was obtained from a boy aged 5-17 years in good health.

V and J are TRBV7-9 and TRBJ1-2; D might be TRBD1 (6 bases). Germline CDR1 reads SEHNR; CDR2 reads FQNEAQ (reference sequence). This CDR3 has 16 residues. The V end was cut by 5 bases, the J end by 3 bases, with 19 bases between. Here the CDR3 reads CASSDSLWEGDYGYTF. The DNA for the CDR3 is TGTGCCAGCAGCGATTCCTTGTGGGAGGGGGACTATGGCTACACCTTC.

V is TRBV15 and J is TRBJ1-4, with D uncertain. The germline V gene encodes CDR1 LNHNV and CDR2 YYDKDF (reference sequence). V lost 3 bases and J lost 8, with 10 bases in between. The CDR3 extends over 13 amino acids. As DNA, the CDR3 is TGTGCCACCAGCAGTGAGTCGAAAGAAAAACTGTTTTTT. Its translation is CATSSESKEKLFF. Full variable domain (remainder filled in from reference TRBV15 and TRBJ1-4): DAMVIQNPRYQVTQFGKPVTLSCSQTLNHNVMYWYQQKSSQAPKLLFHYYDKDFNNEADTPDNFQSRRPNTSFCFLDIRSPGLGDTAMYLCATSSESKEKLFFGSGTQLSVL.

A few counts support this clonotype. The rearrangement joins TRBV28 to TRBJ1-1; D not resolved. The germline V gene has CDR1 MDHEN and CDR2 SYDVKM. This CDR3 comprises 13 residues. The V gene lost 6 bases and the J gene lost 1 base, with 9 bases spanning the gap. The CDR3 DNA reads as TGTGCCAGCAGCCAAGACAAGAACACTGAAGCTTTCTTT. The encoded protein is CASSQDKNTEAFF.

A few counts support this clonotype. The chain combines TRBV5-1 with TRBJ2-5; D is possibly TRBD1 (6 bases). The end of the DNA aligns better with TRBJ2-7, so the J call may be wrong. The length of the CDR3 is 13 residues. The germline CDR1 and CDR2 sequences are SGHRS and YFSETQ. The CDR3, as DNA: TGCGCCAGCAGTTTTACAGGGACCTACGAGCAGTACTTC. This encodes CASSFTGTYEQYF.

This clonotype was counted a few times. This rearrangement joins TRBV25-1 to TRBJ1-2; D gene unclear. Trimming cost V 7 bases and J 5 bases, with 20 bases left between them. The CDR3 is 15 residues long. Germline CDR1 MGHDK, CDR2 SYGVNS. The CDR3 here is CASKSKRTLDYGYTF. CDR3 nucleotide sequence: TGTGCCAGCAAGTCCAAGAGAACCCTAGATTATGGCTACACCTTC.

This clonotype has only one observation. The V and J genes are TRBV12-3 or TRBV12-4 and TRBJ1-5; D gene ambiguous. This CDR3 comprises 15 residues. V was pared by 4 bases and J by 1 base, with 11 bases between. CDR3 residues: CASSSRVGSNQPQHF. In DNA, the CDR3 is TGTGCCAGCAGTTCCCGGGTGGGGAGCAATCAGCCCCAGCATTTT.

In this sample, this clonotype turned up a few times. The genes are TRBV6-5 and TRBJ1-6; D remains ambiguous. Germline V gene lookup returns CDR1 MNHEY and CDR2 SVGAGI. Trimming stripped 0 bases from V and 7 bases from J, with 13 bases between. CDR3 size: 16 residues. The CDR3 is CASSYSIETPNSPLHF. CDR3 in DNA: TGTGCCAGCAGTTACTCGATCGAGACACCCAATTCACCCCTCCACTTT.

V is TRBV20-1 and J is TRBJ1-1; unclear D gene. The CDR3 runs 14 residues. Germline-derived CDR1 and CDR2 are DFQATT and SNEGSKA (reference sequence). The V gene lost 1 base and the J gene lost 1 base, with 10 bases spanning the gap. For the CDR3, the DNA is TGCAGTGCTAGAGTGGGTCAGGCGAACACTGAAGCTTTCTTT. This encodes CSARVGQANTEAFF.

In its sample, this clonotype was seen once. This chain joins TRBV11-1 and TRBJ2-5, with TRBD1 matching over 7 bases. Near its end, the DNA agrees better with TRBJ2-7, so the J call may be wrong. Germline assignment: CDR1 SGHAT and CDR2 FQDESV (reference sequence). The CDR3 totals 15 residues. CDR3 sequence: CASSLYRDSSYEQYF. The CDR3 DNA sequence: TGTGCCAGCAGCTTATATCGGGACAGCTCCTACGAGCAGTACTTC.

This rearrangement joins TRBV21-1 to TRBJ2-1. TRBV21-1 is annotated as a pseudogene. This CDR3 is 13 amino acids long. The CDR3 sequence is CASSNWSYNEQFF. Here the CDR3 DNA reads TGTGCCAGCAGCAATTGGTCCTACAATGAGCAGTTCTTC.

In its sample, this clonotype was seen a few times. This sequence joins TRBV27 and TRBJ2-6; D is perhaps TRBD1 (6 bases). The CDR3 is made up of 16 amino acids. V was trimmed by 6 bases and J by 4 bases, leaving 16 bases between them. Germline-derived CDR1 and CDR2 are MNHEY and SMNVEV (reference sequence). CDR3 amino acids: CASRGLGAEGANVLTF. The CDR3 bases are TGTGCCAGCAGGGGTCTGGGGGCAGAAGGGGCCAACGTCCTGACTTTC.

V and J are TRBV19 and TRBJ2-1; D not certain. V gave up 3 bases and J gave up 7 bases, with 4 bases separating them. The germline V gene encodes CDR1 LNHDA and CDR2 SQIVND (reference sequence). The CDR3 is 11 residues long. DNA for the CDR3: TGTGCCAGTAGTATCAAAAATGAGCAGTTCTTC. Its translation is CASSIKNEQFF.

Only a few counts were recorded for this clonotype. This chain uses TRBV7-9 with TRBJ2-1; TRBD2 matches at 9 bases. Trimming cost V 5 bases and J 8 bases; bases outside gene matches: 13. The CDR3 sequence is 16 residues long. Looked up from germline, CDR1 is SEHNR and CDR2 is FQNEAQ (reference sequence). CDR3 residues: CASSAGVAGELDEQFF. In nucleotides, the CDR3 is TGTGCCAGCAGCGCCGGTGTAGCGGGAGAACTCGATGAGCAGTTCTTC.

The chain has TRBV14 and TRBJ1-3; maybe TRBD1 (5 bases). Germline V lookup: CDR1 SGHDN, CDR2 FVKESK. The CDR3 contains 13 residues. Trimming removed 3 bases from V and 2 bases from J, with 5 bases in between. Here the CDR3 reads CASSQGAGNTIYF. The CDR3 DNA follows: TGTGCCAGCAGCCAGGGGGCTGGAAACACCATATATTTT.

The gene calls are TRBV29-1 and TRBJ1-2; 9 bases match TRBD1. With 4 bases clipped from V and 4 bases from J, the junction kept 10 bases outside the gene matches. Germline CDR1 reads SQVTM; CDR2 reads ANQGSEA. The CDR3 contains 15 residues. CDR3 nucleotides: TGCAGCGTTGGAACACCGGGACAGGGTTTCTATGGCTACACCTTC. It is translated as CSVGTPGQGFYGYTF. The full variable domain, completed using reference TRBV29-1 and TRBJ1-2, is SAVISQKPSRDICQRGTSLTIQCQVDSQVTMMFWYRQQPGQSLTLIATANQGSEATYESGFVIDKFPISRPNLTFSTLTVSNMSPEDSSIYLCSVGTPGQGFYGYTFGSGTRLTVV.

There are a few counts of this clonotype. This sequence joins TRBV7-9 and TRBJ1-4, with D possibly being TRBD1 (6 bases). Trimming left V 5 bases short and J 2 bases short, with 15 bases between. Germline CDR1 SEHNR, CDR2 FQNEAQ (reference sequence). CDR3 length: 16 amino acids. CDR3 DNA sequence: TGTGCCAGCAGCAAATACACAGGGCCCACTAATGAAAAACTGTTTTTT. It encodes CASSKYTGPTNEKLFF.

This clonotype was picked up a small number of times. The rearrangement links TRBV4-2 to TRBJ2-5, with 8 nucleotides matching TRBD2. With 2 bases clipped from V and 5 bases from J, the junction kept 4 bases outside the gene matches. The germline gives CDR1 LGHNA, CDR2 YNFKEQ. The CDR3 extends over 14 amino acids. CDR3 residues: CASSQKTGGETQYF. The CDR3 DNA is TGTGCCAGCAGCCAAAAGACGGGAGGGGAGACCCAGTACTTC.

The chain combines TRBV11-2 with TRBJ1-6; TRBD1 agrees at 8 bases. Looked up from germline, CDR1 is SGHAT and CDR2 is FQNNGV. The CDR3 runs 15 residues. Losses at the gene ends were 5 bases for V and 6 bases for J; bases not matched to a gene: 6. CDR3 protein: CASSPPTGGNSPLHF. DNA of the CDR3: TGTGCCAGCAGCCCGCCAACAGGGGGTAATTCACCCCTCCACTTT.

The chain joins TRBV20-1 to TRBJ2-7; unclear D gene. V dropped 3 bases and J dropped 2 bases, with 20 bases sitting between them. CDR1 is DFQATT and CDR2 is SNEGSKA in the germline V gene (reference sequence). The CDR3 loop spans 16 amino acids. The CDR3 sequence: CSASEGPAPSPYEQYF. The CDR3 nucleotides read TGCAGTGCTAGCGAAGGCCCGGCTCCCAGCCCCTACGAGCAGTACTTC.

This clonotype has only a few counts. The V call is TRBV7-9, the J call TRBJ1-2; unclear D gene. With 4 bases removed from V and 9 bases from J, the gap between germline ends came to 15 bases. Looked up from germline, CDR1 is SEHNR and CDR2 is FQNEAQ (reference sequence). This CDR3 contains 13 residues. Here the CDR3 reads CASSSSEGGRYTF. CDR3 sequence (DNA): TGTGCCAGCAGCTCCTCTGAGGGAGGGCGCTACACCTTC.

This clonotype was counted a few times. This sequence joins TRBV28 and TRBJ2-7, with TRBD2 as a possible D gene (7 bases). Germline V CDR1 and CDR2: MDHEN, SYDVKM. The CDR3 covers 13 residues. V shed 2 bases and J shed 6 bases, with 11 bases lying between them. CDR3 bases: TGTGCCAGCAGTTTAAGGGGGGGGCCCGAGCAGTACTTC. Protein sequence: CASSLRGGPEQYF.

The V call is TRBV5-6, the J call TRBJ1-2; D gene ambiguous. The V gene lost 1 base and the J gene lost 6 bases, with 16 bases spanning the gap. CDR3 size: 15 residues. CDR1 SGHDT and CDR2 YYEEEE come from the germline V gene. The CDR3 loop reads CASSLWVENLDGYTF. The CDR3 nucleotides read TGTGCCAGCAGCTTGTGGGTCGAGAACTTAGATGGCTACACCTTC.

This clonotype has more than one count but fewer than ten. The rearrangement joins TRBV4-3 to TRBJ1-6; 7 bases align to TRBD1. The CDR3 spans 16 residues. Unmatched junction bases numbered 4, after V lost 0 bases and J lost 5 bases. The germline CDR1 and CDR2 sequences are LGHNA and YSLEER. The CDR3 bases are TGCGCCAGCAGCCAAGATCGACAGGGAAATAATTCACCCCTCCACTTT. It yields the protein CASSQDRQGNNSPLHF.

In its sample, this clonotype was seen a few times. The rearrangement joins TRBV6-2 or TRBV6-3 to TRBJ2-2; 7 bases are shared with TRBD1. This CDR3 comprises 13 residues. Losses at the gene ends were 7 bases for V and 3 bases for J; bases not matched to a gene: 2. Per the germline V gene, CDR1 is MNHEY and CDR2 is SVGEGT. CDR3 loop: CASTGTDTGELFF. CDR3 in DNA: TGTGCCAGCACTGGGACAGACACCGGGGAGCTGTTTTTT.

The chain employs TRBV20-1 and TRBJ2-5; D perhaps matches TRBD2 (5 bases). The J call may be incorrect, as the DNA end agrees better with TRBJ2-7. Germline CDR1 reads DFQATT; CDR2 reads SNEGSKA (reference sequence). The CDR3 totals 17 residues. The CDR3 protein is CSARETAARRSSYEQYF. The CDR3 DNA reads TGCAGTGCTAGAGAGACGGCCGCTAGGAGGAGCTCCTACGAGCAGTACTTC.

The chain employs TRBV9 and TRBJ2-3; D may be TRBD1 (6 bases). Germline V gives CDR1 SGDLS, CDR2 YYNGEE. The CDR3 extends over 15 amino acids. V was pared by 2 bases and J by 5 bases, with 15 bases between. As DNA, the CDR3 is TGTGCCAGCAGCGTCCAGGGGAGAGGTGTAGATACGCAGTATTTT. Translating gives CASSVQGRGVDTQYF.

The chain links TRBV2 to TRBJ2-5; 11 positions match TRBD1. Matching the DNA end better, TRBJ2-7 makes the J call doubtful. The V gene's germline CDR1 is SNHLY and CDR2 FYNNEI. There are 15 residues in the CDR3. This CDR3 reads CASRNEDRGPYEQYF. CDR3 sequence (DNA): TGTGCCAGCAGAAACGAGGACAGGGGGCCCTACGAGCAGTACTTC.